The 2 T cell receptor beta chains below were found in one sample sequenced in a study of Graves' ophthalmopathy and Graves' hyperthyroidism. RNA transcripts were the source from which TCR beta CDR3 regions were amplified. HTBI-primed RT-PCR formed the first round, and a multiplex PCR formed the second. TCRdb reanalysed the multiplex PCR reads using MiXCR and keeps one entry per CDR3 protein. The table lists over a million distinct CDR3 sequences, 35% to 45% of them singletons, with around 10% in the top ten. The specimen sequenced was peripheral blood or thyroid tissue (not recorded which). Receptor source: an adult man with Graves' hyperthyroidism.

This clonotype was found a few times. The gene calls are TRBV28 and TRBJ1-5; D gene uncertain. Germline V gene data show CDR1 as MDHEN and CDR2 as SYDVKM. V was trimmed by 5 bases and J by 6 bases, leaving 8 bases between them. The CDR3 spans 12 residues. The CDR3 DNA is TGTGCCAGCAGTCGAGGGAGTCAGCCCCAGCATTTT. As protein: CASSRGSQPQHF.

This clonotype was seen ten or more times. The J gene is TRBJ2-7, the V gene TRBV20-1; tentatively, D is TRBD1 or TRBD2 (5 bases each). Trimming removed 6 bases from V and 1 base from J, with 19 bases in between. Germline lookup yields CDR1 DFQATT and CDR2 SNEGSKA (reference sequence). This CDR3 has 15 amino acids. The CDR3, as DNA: TGCAGTGCCAGTTTGGTCGGGACCGTTTCCTACGAGCAGTACTTC. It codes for CSASLVGTVSYEQYF.